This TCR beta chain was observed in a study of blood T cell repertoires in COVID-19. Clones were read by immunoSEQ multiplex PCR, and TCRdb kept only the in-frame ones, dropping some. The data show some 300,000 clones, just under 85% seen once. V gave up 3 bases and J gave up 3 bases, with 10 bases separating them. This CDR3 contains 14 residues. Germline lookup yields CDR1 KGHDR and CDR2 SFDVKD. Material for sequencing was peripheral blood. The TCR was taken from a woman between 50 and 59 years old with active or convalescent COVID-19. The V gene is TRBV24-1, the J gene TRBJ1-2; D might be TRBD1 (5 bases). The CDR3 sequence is CATSDGATDYGYTF. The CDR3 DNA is TGTGCCACCAGTGATGGGGCCACGGACTATGGCTACACCTTC.